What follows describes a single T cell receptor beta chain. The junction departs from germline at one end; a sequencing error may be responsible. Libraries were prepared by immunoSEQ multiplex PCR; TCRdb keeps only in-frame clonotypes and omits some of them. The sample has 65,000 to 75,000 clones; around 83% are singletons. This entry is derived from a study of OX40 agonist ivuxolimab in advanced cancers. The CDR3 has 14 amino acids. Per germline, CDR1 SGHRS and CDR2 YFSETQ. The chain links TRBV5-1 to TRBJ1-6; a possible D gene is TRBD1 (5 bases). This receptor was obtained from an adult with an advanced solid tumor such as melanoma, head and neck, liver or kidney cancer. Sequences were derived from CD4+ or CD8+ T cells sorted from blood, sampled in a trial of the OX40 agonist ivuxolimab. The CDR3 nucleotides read TGCGTCAGCAGCTTGGAAGGGGCTTGGTCACCCCTCCACTTT. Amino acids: CVSSLEGAWSPLHF.